The source of this T cell receptor beta chain is a study of blood T cell repertoires in COVID-19 (dated by TCRdb to between 2020 and 2021). Turning to the overall study: Samples covering the acute and convalescent phases of COVID-19 were provided by collaborators in the United States, Italy and Spain. The material from the prospective study consisted of cDNA or gDNA derived from T cells, B-cell-depleted T cells, or PBMCs. The dataset comprised deeply sampled blood TCRbeta repertoires from subjects exposed to, actively infected with, or recovered from COVID-19. The repertoires were released in a freely available public database intended as a resource for research on the immune response to SARS-CoV-2. Samples came from the ongoing ImmuneRACE study (first 160 participants) plus 1,254 subjects from 6 global collaborators. The sample metadata nearly always contained a de-identified subject ID, COVID-19 status, age in years and sex. Where available, HLA class I and class II types were taken from metadata supplied by the sample provider and were not determined by assay-based typing.

To note about this clone: This clone's antigen is unknown. No much larger clone exists at a distance of one base, and base qualities are not known.

The immunoSEQ Assay, a bias-controlled multiplex PCR, was used to amplify TCRbeta CDR3 regions from genomic DNA. The source study handled its data this way. Nucleated cell counts per sample were estimated from amplification of reference gene primers within the assay. To quantify the absolute abundance of each unique TCRbeta CDR3 rearrangement, sequence reads were collapsed and filtered. For each sample, productive Simpson clonality was calculated by taking the square root of Simpson's diversity index across productive rearrangements. TCRdb took this table from immuneACCESS and kept in-frame rearrangements with V and J called. Such tables lack part of the clones; where checked against another copy, unresolved V genes explain under half of the gap, and the rest is unexplained. D and trimming come from the DNA, and the V and J calls and clone size come from that table. The sample table shows just over 150,000 clones, and around 93% are seen once. Under 5% of the sample is held by the ten biggest clonotypes.

The full study reports these points: The amount of clinical and demographic metadata varied by source and participant and was provided uncurated.

Whole blood was collected in K2EDTA tubes by collaborating institutions according to the institutions' own protocols. For TCRbeta analysis, collaborators shipped samples as frozen whole blood, isolated PBMCs, or DNA extracted from either of those sample types. The TCR sequence derives from a woman in her forties or fifties with acute or convalescent COVID-19. Specimen: peripheral blood.

The DNA sequence is given as TGCGCCAGCAGCTCAATACAGGGGTTCACTGAAGCTTTCTTT. Its translation is CASSSIQGFTEAFF. Recombination connected TRBV5-1 to TRBJ1-1, with 7 junctional bases fitting TRBD1. From its cysteine to its phenylalanine, the CDR3 spans 14 amino acids. Only the CDR3 portion is preserved as DNA: 42 bases, with reading frame beginning at the first base. Clipping removes 3 bases from V and 4 bases from J, with 6 as the unmatched junction base count. The germline V gene supplies CDR1 SGHRS and CDR2 YFSETQ.